These T cell receptor beta chains were read from a single sample in a study of T cells in Graves' hyperthyroidism and ophthalmopathy. TCRdb re-called the multiplex PCR reads through MiXCR, storing one row per CDR3 protein. Of 500,000 to 600,000 distinct CDR3 sequences listed, 16% are singletons. Sequenced input: blood. These receptors were obtained from a woman between 18 and 30 years old with Graves' hyperthyroidism. Both conserved end residues are part of each CDR3. Each record gives: V gene, clone size, J gene, D gene, CDR3 protein, CDR3 DNA. The D gene is left open where the match is weak. The size entry is marked missing in some rows and otherwise reads once, few, many or a size class.

v_call: TRBV7-9; clone_size: NA; j_call: TRBJ1-2; d_call: TRBD1; cdr3_aa: CASSLVPTGDGYTF; cdr3_nt: TGTGCCAGCAGCTTAGTCCCGACAGGGGACGGCTACACCTTC
v_call: TRBV20-1; clone_size: NA; j_call: TRBJ2-1; d_call: TRBD2; cdr3_aa: CSARGGAGESYNEQFF; cdr3_nt: TGCAGTGCTAGAGGAGGGGCGGGAGAGTCCTACAATGAGCAGTTCTTC
v_call: TRBV18; clone_size: few; j_call: TRBJ2-3; d_call: NA; cdr3_aa: CASSPQSGFLTDTQYF; cdr3_nt: TGTGCCAGCTCACCACAGAGCGGGTTCCTCACAGATACGCAGTATTTT
v_call: TRBV7-9; clone_size: NA; j_call: TRBJ2-5; d_call: NA; cdr3_aa: CASSITGGEKQETQYF; cdr3_nt: TGTGCCAGCAGCATTACAGGGGGGGAAAAACAAGAGACCCAGTACTTC
v_call: TRBV5-4; clone_size: NA; j_call: TRBJ1-2; d_call: NA; cdr3_aa: CASSSGVANYGYTF; cdr3_nt: TGTGCCAGCAGCTCCGGCGTGGCTAACTATGGCTACACCTTC
v_call: TRBV6-6; clone_size: NA; j_call: TRBJ1-4; d_call: NA; cdr3_aa: CASSYSGQGREKLFF; cdr3_nt: TGTGCCAGCAGTTACTCGGGACAAGGTCGTGAAAAACTGTTTTTT
v_call: TRBV5-5; clone_size: NA; j_call: TRBJ2-5; d_call: NA; cdr3_aa: CASSRAQETQYF; cdr3_nt: TGTGCCAGCAGCCGGGCCCAAGAGACCCAGTACTTC
v_call: TRBV18; clone_size: many; j_call: TRBJ1-1; d_call: NA; cdr3_aa: CASSQGFFGEAFF; cdr3_nt: TGTGCCAGCTCACAGGGGTTTTTTGGGGAAGCTTTCTTT
v_call: TRBV18; clone_size: many; j_call: TRBJ2-5; d_call: NA; cdr3_aa: CASSPRAQEGTQYF; cdr3_nt: TGTGCCAGCTCTCCCCGGGCGCAAGAGGGGACCCAGTACTTC
v_call: TRBV20-1; clone_size: few; j_call: TRBJ2-3; d_call: NA; cdr3_aa: CSARDLYTDTQYF; cdr3_nt: TGCAGTGCAAGGGACCTTTACACAGATACGCAGTATTTT
v_call: TRBV28; clone_size: many; j_call: TRBJ2-7; d_call: NA; cdr3_aa: CASNHGTVSYEQYF; cdr3_nt: TGTGCCAGCAACCACGGGACGGTCTCCTACGAGCAGTACTTC
v_call: TRBV15; clone_size: NA; j_call: TRBJ1-3; d_call: NA; cdr3_aa: CATSPRGGGNTIYF; cdr3_nt: TGTGCCACCAGCCCCAGGGGCGGAGGAAACACCATATATTTT
v_call: TRBV18; clone_size: many; j_call: TRBJ1-4; d_call: NA; cdr3_aa: CASSTATGEKLFF; cdr3_nt: TGTGCCAGCTCCACGGCCACGGGAGAAAAACTGTTTTTT
v_call: TRBV6-1; clone_size: many; j_call: TRBJ2-1; d_call: TRBD2; cdr3_aa: CASSYGLASPYNEQFF; cdr3_nt: TGTGCCAGCAGTTACGGACTAGCGTCCCCCTACAATGAGCAGTTCTTC
v_call: TRBV2; clone_size: many; j_call: TRBJ1-6; d_call: NA; cdr3_aa: CASSATPNYNSPLHF; cdr3_nt: TGTGCCAGCAGTGCCACACCCAACTATAATTCACCCCTCCACTTT
v_call: TRBV6-1; clone_size: few; j_call: TRBJ1-2; d_call: TRBD1; cdr3_aa: CASTPGTDLSGYTF; cdr3_nt: TGTGCCAGCACCCCCGGGACAGACCTATCAGGCTACACCTTC
v_call: TRBV20-1; clone_size: many; j_call: TRBJ2-7; d_call: TRBD1; cdr3_aa: CSPDRGPYEQYF; cdr3_nt: TGCAGTCCGGACAGGGGGCCCTACGAGCAGTACTTC
v_call: TRBV20-1; clone_size: many; j_call: TRBJ2-3; d_call: NA; cdr3_aa: CSARMVGGASTDTQYF; cdr3_nt: TGCAGTGCTAGAATGGTAGGGGGGGCTAGCACAGATACGCAGTATTTT
v_call: TRBV7-7; clone_size: few; j_call: TRBJ2-7; d_call: TRBD2; cdr3_aa: CASSHPTTSGGAYEQYF; cdr3_nt: TGTGCCAGCAGTCACCCCACGACTAGCGGGGGGGCTTACGAGCAGTACTTC
v_call: TRBV29-1; clone_size: NA; j_call: TRBJ1-3; d_call: NA; cdr3_aa: CSVGMSGVGNTIYF; cdr3_nt: TGCAGCGTTGGGATGTCGGGGGTTGGAAACACCATATATTTT
v_call: TRBV3-1; clone_size: many; j_call: TRBJ2-7; d_call: NA; cdr3_aa: CASSQEWSYEQYF; cdr3_nt: TGTGCCAGCAGCCAAGAGTGGAGCTACGAGCAGTACTTC
v_call: TRBV7-9; clone_size: many; j_call: TRBJ1-2; d_call: TRBD1; cdr3_aa: CASSDRGLRGYTF; cdr3_nt: TGTGCCAGCTCGGACAGGGGGCTTCGGGGCTACACCTTC
v_call: TRBV6-1; clone_size: many; j_call: TRBJ2-7; d_call: TRBD2; cdr3_aa: CASSWRGGPNDEQYF; cdr3_nt: TGTGCCAGCAGTTGGCGGGGGGGCCCGAATGACGAGCAGTACTTC
v_call: TRBV28; clone_size: many; j_call: TRBJ1-1; d_call: TRBD1; cdr3_aa: CASLQGGAGTEAFF; cdr3_nt: TGTGCCTCATTACAGGGGGGGGCCGGGACTGAAGCTTTCTTT
v_call: TRBV6-1; clone_size: few; j_call: TRBJ2-3; d_call: NA; cdr3_aa: CAASRGAPTDTQYF; cdr3_nt: TGTGCCGCCAGCAGAGGGGCCCCTACAGATACGCAGTATTTT
v_call: TRBV7-2; clone_size: many; j_call: TRBJ1-2; d_call: NA; cdr3_aa: CASSPIGRLYGYTF; cdr3_nt: TGTGCCAGCAGCCCTATTGGCAGACTATATGGCTACACCTTC
v_call: TRBV12-3/TRBV12-4; clone_size: many; j_call: TRBJ1-1; d_call: NA; cdr3_aa: CASRPTATTEAFF; cdr3_nt: TGTGCCAGCAGACCGACAGCAACTACTGAAGCTTTCTTT